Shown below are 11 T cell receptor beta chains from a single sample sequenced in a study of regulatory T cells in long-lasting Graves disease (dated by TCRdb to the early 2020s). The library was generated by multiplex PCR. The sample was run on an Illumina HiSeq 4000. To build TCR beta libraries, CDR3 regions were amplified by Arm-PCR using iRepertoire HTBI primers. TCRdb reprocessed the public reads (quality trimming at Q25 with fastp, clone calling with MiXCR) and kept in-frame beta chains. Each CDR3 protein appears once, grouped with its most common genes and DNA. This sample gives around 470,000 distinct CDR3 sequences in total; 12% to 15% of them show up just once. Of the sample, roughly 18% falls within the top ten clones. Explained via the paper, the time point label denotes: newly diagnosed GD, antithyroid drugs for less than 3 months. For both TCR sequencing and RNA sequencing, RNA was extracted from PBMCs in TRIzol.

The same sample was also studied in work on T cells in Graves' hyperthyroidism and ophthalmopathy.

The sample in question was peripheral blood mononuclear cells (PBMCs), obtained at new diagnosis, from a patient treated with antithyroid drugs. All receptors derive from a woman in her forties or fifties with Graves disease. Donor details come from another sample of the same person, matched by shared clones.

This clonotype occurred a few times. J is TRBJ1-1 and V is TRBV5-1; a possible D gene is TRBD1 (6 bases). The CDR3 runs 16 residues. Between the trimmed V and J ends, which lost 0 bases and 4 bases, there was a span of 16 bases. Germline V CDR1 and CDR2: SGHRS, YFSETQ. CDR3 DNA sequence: TGCGCCAGCAGCTTGGGAGACAGGCAGCATGGCACTGAAGCTTTCTTT. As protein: CASSLGDRQHGTEAFF.

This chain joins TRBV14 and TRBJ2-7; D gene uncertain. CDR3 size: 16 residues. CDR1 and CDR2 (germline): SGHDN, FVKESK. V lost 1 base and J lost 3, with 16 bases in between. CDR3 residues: CASSQAIGAVGYEQYF. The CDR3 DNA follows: TGTGCCAGCAGCCAAGCTATCGGAGCTGTTGGCTACGAGCAGTACTTC.

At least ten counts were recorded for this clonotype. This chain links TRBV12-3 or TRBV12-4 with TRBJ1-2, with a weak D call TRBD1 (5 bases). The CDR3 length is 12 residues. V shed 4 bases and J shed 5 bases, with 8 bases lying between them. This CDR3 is CASSSDRYGYTF. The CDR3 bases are TGTGCCAGCAGTTCCGACAGATATGGCTACACCTTC.

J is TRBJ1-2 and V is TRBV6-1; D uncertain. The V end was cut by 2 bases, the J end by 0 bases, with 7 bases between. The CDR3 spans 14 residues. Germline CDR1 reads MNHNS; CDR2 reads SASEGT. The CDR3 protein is CASSETFSNYGYTF. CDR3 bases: TGTGCCAGCAGTGAAACGTTTTCTAACTATGGCTACACCTTC.

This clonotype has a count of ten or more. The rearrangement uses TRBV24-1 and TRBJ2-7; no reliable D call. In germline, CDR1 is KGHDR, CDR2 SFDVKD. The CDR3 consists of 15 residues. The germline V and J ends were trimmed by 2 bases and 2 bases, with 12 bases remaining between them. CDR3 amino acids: CATSDSAAPAYEQYF. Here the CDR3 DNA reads TGTGCCACCAGTGATTCGGCTGCGCCTGCCTACGAGCAGTACTTC.

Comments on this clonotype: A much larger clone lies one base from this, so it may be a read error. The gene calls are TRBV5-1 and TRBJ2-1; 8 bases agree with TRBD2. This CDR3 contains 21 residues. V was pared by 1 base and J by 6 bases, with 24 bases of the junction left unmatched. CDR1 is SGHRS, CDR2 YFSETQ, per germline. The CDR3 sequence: CASSLSGSGAGTGTRLNEQFF. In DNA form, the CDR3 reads TGCGCCAGCAGCTTGAGCGGGTCGGGCGCAGGCACCGGGACTAGACTCAATGAGCAGTTCTTC.

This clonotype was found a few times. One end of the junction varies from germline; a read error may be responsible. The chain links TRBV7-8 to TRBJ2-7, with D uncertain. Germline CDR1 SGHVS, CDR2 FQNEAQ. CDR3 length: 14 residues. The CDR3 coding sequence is TGTGCCAGCAGCTTAGGGGGAATCTCCCACGAGCAGTACTTC. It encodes CASSLGGISHEQYF.

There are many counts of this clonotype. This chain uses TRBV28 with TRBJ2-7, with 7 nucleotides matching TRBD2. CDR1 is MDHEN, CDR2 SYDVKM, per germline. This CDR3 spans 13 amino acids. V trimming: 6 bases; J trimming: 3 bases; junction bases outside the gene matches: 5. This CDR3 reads CASRLAAFYEQYF. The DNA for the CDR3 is TGTGCCAGCAGGCTAGCGGCGTTCTACGAGCAGTACTTC.

CDR3 in DNA: TGCAGTGCTCCAGGGGGCCGGGAAGAGACCCAGTACTTC. This codes for CSAPGGREETQYF. The chain employs TRBV20-1 and TRBJ2-3; 8 nucleotides agree with TRBD1. The J call may be wrong; the DNA end is better matched by TRBJ2-5. The CDR3 totals 13 residues. The germline V gene has CDR1 DFQATT and CDR2 SNEGSKA (reference sequence).

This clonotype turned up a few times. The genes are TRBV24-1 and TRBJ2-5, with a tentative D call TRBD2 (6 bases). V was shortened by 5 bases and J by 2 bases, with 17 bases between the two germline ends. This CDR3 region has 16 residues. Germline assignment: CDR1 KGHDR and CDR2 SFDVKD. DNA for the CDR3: TGTGCCACCAGTGCTATAACTAGCAGATCACAAGAGACCCAGTACTTC. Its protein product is CATSAITSRSQETQYF.

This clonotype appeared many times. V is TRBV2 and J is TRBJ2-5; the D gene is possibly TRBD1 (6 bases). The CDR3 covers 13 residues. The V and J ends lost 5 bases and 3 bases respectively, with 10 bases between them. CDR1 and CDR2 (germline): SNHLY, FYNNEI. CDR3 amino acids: CASSLDREETQYF. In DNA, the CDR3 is TGTGCCAGCAGTTTGGACAGAGAAGAGACCCAGTACTTC.